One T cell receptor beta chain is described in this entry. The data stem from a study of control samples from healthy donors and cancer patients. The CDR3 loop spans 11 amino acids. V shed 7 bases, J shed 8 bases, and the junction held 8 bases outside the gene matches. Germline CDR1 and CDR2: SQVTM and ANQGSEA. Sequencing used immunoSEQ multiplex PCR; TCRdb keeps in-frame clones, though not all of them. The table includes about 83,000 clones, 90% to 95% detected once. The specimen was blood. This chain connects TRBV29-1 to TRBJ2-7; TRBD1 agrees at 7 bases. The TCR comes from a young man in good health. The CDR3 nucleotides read TGCAGCGCCGCGACAGGGCCTCAGCAGTACTTC. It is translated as CSAATGPQQYF.